This T cell receptor (beta chain) was identified in a study of blood T cells in healthy people across ages. Study observations and caveats: Naive CD4+ cell counts and diversity both ran higher in long-lived than in aged donors.

This clonotype was observed a few times. Its target is not known. Each donor had 8.5 to 10 milliliters of peripheral blood drawn. PBMCs were isolated at a quantity of at least 7 million per sample. Next came a second PCR, run for about 7 to 12 cycles, which used a sample-barcoded 5' primer along with a J-beta primer mix. A tag from a template-switch adaptor with 12 random nucleotides marked each cDNA molecule. TCRdb ran MiXCR on the 5' RACE reads and lists one entry per CDR3 protein. Found here are 1.5 million to 2 million distinct CDR3 sequences, about 50% of them singletons; the top ten hold over 2%. Germline trimming cut 3 bases from V and 4 bases from J; bases unmatched to any gene: 5. CDR3 length: 14 residues.

The source material was blood. This sequence originates from a woman in her 40s in good health. This chain connects TRBV12-3 or TRBV12-4 to TRBJ2-7, with 8 nucleotides matching TRBD2. CDR3 DNA sequence: TGTGCCAGCAGTTTTACGGGGGGGGGATACGAGCAGTACTTC. It translates to CASSFTGGGYEQYF.